The 32 T cell receptor beta chains given below trace back to one sample, sequenced in a study of tissue T cells after allogeneic stem cell transplantation. Libraries were prepared by immunoSEQ multiplex PCR; TCRdb keeps only in-frame clonotypes and omits some of them. The sample shows around 6,000 clones, 40% to 55% of them seen only once. The time point is: mouse harvest day 14 after allogeneic transplant. Tail vein injection delivered 10^7 T-cell-depleted bone marrow cells and 10^6 splenic CD5+ T cells. The source material was gut tissue. The source of these receptors is a female BALB/c mouse given C57BL/6 T cells with graft-versus-host disease after an allogeneic hematopoietic cell transplant.

A note on this clone: Gene names are the mouse ones. The sequence runs out 1 residue before the end of the CDR3; the remainder is reconstructed from the germline J gene. The genes are TRBV24 and TRBJ2-7, with 10 bases fitting TRBD1. The V and J ends lost 2 bases and 9 bases, in that order; junction bases with no gene match: 4. The CDR3 loop spans 13 amino acids. Germline V gene data show CDR1 as KGHTA and CDR2 as FRNEEI. The sequenced CDR3 bases are TGTGCCAGCAGTCTGGATGGGGACAGGGGACAGTAC. This encodes CASSLDGDRGQY. The full-length CDR3 reads as CASSLDGDRGQYF.

This clone came up a few times. The germline and genes are mouse ones. The read falls 1 residue short of the CDR3 end, and the missing part is taken from the germline J gene. The rearrangement links TRBV3 to TRBJ2-3; tentative D call: TRBD2 (5 bases). CDR1 is SNHLY, CDR2 FYNGKV, per germline (reference sequence). The CDR3 totals 15 residues. The V and J ends lost 1 base and 0 bases respectively, with 8 bases between them. The CDR3 loop reads CASSLGWTSAETLYF. The sequenced CDR3 bases are TGTGCCAGCAGCTTAGGCTGGACTAGTGCAGAAACGCTGTAT.

Concerning this clone: The germline and genes are mouse ones. The CDR3 region is CASSQEQGMEVFF. The CDR3 bases that were read are TGTGCCAGCAGCCAAGAGCAGGGGATGGAAGTCTTC. The gene calls are TRBV2 and TRBJ1-1; a possible D gene is TRBD1 (6 bases). The read stops 1 residue short of the end of the CDR3; the missing end is completed from the germline J gene. The ends were cut back, 0 bases at V and 8 bases at J, with 10 bases in the middle. The CDR3 contains 13 residues. In germline, CDR1 is LGHNA, CDR2 YSYQKL.

Remarks on this clone: These gene names are mouse names. From the germline J gene comes the end of the CDR3, since the read stops 1 residue before it. The V and J genes are TRBV16 and TRBJ1-3; 7 bases map to TRBD1. The CDR3 consists of 15 residues. CDR1 is SGHSA, CDR2 FRNQAP, per germline. Unmatched junction bases numbered 4, after V lost 5 bases and J lost 0 bases. The CDR3: CASSRRGGSGNTLYF. The sequenced part of the CDR3 DNA is TGTGCAAGCAGCCGCAGGGGGGGTTCTGGAAATACGCTCTAT.

This clone occurred a few times. Gene names and germline refer to mouse. The CDR3 goes on 1 residue after the read ends, and that part is filled in from the germline J gene. The chain is built from TRBV3 and TRBJ1-1, with D perhaps matching TRBD1 (5 bases). V was shortened by 3 bases and J by 4 bases, with 12 bases between the two germline ends. Per the germline V gene, CDR1 is SNHLY and CDR2 is FYNGKV (reference sequence). The CDR3 has 14 residues. CDR3: CASSFRRAGTEVFF. The CDR3 bases that were read are TGTGCCAGCAGCTTCCGCAGGGCGGGCACAGAAGTCTTC.

About this clone itself: Genes here carry mouse names. Partial CDR3 DNA: TGTGCCAGCAGCCTCGGGTCTTCTGGAAATACGCTCTAT. It is translated as CASSLGSSGNTLY. The full CDR3 protein is CASSLGSSGNTLYF. J is TRBJ1-3 and V is TRBV3; no reliable D call. From the germline J gene comes the end of the CDR3, since the read stops 1 residue before it. The CDR3 contains 14 residues. Per germline, CDR1 SNHLY and CDR2 FYNGKV (reference sequence). V was shortened by 5 bases and J by 0 bases, with 8 bases between the two germline ends.

Worth noting for this clone: Mouse gene names apply. The read is 1 residue too short to cover the CDR3 end, so that end is filled in from the germline J gene. The rearrangement links TRBV26 to TRBJ2-4; D remains unclear. CDR3 length equals 14 residues. Trimming left V 0 bases short and J 0 bases short, with 4 bases between. The germline CDR1 and CDR2 sequences are KGHPV and FQNQEV (reference sequence). This chain's CDR3 is CASSLSVSQNTLYF. The sequenced part of the CDR3 DNA is TGTGCCAGCAGTCTGTCAGTTAGTCAAAACACCTTGTAC. The whole variable domain, remainder taken from reference TRBV26 and TRBJ2-4, is NSKVIQTPRYLVKGQGQKAKMRCIPEKGHPVVFWYQQNKNNEFKFLINFQNQEVLQQIDMTEKRFSAECPSNSPCSLEIQSSEAGDSALYLCASSLSVSQNTLYFGAGTRLSVL.

On this clone: The gene names here belong to mouse. The missing CDR3 end, 1 residue past where the read stops, is filled in from the germline J gene. This chain links TRBV15 with TRBJ2-5, with 8 bases lining up with TRBD1. CDR1 and CDR2 (germline): SGHND, FRSKSL. V shed 4 bases and J 8 bases; nucleotides not matched to a gene: 5. This CDR3 spans 13 amino acids. The CDR3 protein is CASSSTGGGTQYF. CDR3 DNA (partial): TGTGCCAGCAGTTCTACAGGGGGTGGCACCCAGTAC.

To note about this clone: Any gene name here is a mouse gene name. The read finishes 1 residue shy of the CDR3 end, and the germline J gene is used to complete it. The chain employs TRBV23 and TRBJ1-2; TRBD1, the table's D call, lacks a check against the DNA. This CDR3 has 15 residues. Germline CDR1 is KGHTA and CDR2 is FQNQQP. Partial CDR3 DNA: TGCTCCAGCAGTCTGGGACAGGGGGTAAACTCCGACTACACC. This codes for CSSSLGQGVNSDYT. The full CDR3 protein is CSSSLGQGVNSDYTF.

Turning to this clone: The germline and genes are mouse ones. The sequence runs out 1 residue before the end of the CDR3; the remainder is reconstructed from the germline J gene. The chain links TRBV1 to TRBJ1-3; perhaps TRBD1 as D (5 bases). From germline, CDR1 is NSQYPW and CDR2 LRSPGD (reference sequence). The ends were cut back, 4 bases at V and 10 bases at J, with 8 bases in the middle. The CDR3 consists of 11 residues. CDR3 residues: CTCSGRQTLYF. CDR3 DNA, as far as it was read: TGCACCTGCAGTGGTCGACAGACGCTCTAT.

Worth noting for this clone: Here the gene names and germline are mouse. The sequence runs out 1 residue before the end of the CDR3; the remainder is reconstructed from the germline J gene. The rearrangement links TRBV31 to TRBJ2-1, with TRBD2 matching over 10 bases. The germline gives CDR1 GKSSPN, CDR2 SITVG. The CDR3 sequence is 17 residues long. The V gene end was trimmed by 3 bases and the J gene end by 0 bases; junction bases not matched to a gene: 8. The CDR3 reads CAWSLRTGGDNYAEQFF. The CDR3 bases that were read are TGTGCCTGGAGCCTTCGGACTGGGGGAGATAACTATGCTGAGCAGTTC.

In the case of this clone: Gene names and germline match the mouse. The DNA ends 1 residue before the CDR3 does, and the rest of the CDR3 is filled in from the germline J gene. The chain is built from TRBV3 and TRBJ2-5, with D unclear. Germline V CDR1 and CDR2: SNHLY, FYNGKV (reference sequence). This CDR3 is built from 11 residues. The ends were cut back, 0 bases at V and 6 bases at J, with 1 base in the middle. CDR3 residues: CASSLADTQYF. The CDR3 bases that were read are TGTGCCAGCAGCTTAGCCGACACCCAGTAC.

This clone was counted a few times. Gene names are the mouse ones. The read comes to an end 1 residue before the CDR3 does, leaving the germline J gene to fill in the end. The J gene is TRBJ2-4, the V gene TRBV12-1; a weak D match, TRBD1 (6 bases). The CDR3 is made up of 14 amino acids. Germline V gene sequence: CDR1 SGHSN, CDR2 HYEKVE. With 0 bases removed from V and 1 base from J, the gap between germline ends came to 7 bases. The CDR3 bases that were read are TGTGCCAGCTCTCTCCGACAGGGTCAAAACACCTTGTAC. Translation: CASSLRQGQNTLY. The entire CDR3 is CASSLRQGQNTLYF.

This clone was seen only a few times. Here the gene names and germline are mouse. The read finishes 1 residue shy of the CDR3 end, and the germline J gene is used to complete it. The chain recombines TRBV13-2 with TRBJ1-3, with TRBD1 as a possible D gene (5 bases). Looked up from germline, CDR1 is NNHNN and CDR2 is SYGAGS (reference sequence). This CDR3 comprises 14 residues. The V end was cut by 7 bases, the J end by 4 bases, with 15 bases between. The covered CDR3 bases are TGTGCCAGCAGTCGAGGGGAGAGAGGAAATACGCTCTAT. This sequence encodes CASSRGERGNTLY. The CDR3 in its entirety is CASSRGERGNTLYF.

Turning to this clone: Gene labels here are mouse ones. The missing CDR3 end, 1 residue past where the read stops, is filled in from the germline J gene. The genes are TRBV16 and TRBJ2-7, with TRBD1 identical over 9 bases. CDR1 and CDR2 (germline): SGHSA, FRNQAP. V shed 4 bases, J shed 4 bases, and the junction held 5 bases outside the gene matches. This CDR3 region has 14 residues. The CDR3 reads CASSSPGQGYEQYF. The DNA read from the CDR3 is TGTGCAAGCAGCTCACCGGGACAGGGTTATGAACAGTAC. Full variable domain (rest looked up from reference TRBV16 and TRBJ2-7): NAGVIQTPRHKVTGKGQEATLWCEPISGHSAVFWYRQTIVQGLEFLTYFRNQAPIDDSGMPKERFSAQMPNQSHSTLKIQSTQPQDSAVYLCASSSPGQGYEQYFGPGTRLTVL.

With regard to this clone: Gene names and germline refer to mouse. Coverage ceases 1 residue before the CDR3 finishes, and the germline J gene fills in the end. The rearrangement links TRBV12-1 to TRBJ2-7; 14 bases are a match to TRBD2. V lost 2 bases, J lost 6 bases, and 2 bases stayed unmatched. CDR3 length: 14 residues. Germline V gives CDR1 SGHSN, CDR2 HYEKVE. The sequenced CDR3 bases are TGTGCCAGCTCTCCGGGACTGGGGGGGCGTGAACAGTAC. It is translated as CASSPGLGGREQY. The entire CDR3 sequence reads CASSPGLGGREQYF.

As to this clone: Gene names denote mouse genes. The read finishes 1 residue shy of the CDR3 end, and the germline J gene is used to complete it. The chain recombines TRBV12-1 with TRBJ2-1; D possibly matches TRBD1 or TRBD2 (6 bases each). This CDR3 comprises 15 residues. With 2 bases removed from V and 0 bases from J, the gap between germline ends came to 10 bases. The germline V gene encodes CDR1 SGHSN and CDR2 HYEKVE. CDR3 DNA, as far as it was read: TGTGCCAGCTCTCGGACGGGGGCTAACTATGCTGAGCAGTTC. Translated, it gives CASSRTGANYAEQF. The entire CDR3 protein reads CASSRTGANYAEQFF.

As for this clone: Gene names refer to mouse genes. The DNA read from the CDR3 is TGTGCCAGCTCTCCCCAAGACACCCAGTAC. Translated: CASSPQDTQY. In full, the CDR3 reads CASSPQDTQYF. The V gene is TRBV12-1, the J gene TRBJ2-5; D gene uncertain. The read halts 1 residue ahead of the CDR3 end, with the missing end drawn from the germline J gene. The CDR3 runs to 11 residues. V lost 2 bases and J 2 bases, leaving 1 base between the germline ends. CDR1 and CDR2 (germline): SGHSN, HYEKVE. Full variable domain (missing parts from reference TRBV12-1 and TRBJ2-5): DSGVVQSPRHIIKEKGGRSVLTCIPISGHSNVVWYQQTLGKELKFLIQHYEKVERDKGFLPSRFSVQQFDDYHSEMNMSALELEDSAMYFCASSPQDTQYFGPGTRLLVL.

Judged by abundance, this clone is medium-sized. Gene names and germline refer to mouse. From the germline J gene comes the end of the CDR3, since the read stops 1 residue before it. V and J are TRBV26 and TRBJ1-4; D might be TRBD1 (6 bases). The CDR3 consists of 15 residues. V dropped 0 bases and J dropped 3 bases, with 8 bases sitting between them. CDR1 and CDR2 from the germline V gene are KGHPV and FQNQEV (reference sequence). The sequenced part of the CDR3 DNA is TGTGCCAGCAGTCTGTCGGGACAACCCAACGAAAGATTATTT. Translating it yields CASSLSGQPNERLF. The whole CDR3 sequence is CASSLSGQPNERLFF. Together with reference TRBV26 and TRBJ1-4, the CDR3 gives the full variable domain: NSKVIQTPRYLVKGQGQKAKMRCIPEKGHPVVFWYQQNKNNEFKFLINFQNQEVLQQIDMTEKRFSAECPSNSPCSLEIQSSEAGDSALYLCASSLSGQPNERLFFGHGTKLSVL.

Note on this clone: The gene symbols are mouse symbols. The CDR3 is cut off 1 residue early in the read; its end comes from the germline J gene. The chain joins TRBV26 to TRBJ2-5, with TRBD1 as a possible D gene (5 bases). Trimming cost V 4 bases and J 0 bases, with 8 bases left between them. The length of the CDR3 is 14 residues. Germline CDR1 is KGHPV and CDR2 is FQNQEV (reference sequence). The DNA read from the CDR3 is TGTGCCAGCAGTCCCTCAGGGAACCAAGACACCCAGTAC. Translated, it gives CASSPSGNQDTQY. The CDR3 in its entirety is CASSPSGNQDTQYF.

For this clone: Gene names refer to mouse genes. The CDR3 goes on 1 residue after the read ends, and that part is filled in from the germline J gene. The V and J genes are TRBV3 and TRBJ2-3; TRBD1 matches at 8 bases. J lost 5 bases, V lost 4 bases, and 2 bases had no gene match. The length of the CDR3 is 13 residues. Germline V CDR1 and CDR2: SNHLY, FYNGKV (reference sequence). This CDR3 is CASSSTGEETLYF. The DNA read from the CDR3 is TGTGCCAGCAGCTCGACAGGGGAAGAAACGCTGTAT.

In its sample, this clone is medium-sized. The genes are named according to mouse. The read stops 1 residue short of the end of the CDR3; the missing end is completed from the germline J gene. This chain connects TRBV26 to TRBJ1-1; possibly TRBD1 for D (6 bases). The CDR3 runs to 10 residues. The germline V gene encodes CDR1 KGHPV and CDR2 FQNQEV (reference sequence). Trimming removed 5 bases from V and 8 bases from J, with 6 bases in between. The CDR3: CASSRGEVFF. The CDR3 bases that were read are TGTGCCAGCAGTAGGGGGGAAGTCTTC.

Regarding this clone: Germline and genes here are mouse. The read falls 1 residue short of the CDR3 end, and the missing part is taken from the germline J gene. The gene calls are TRBV19 and TRBJ2-5; 7 bases align to TRBD1. The CDR3 extends over 13 amino acids. Trimming cost V 5 bases and J 5 bases; bases outside gene matches: 5. Germline CDR1 FNHDT, CDR2 SITEND (reference sequence). The DNA read from the CDR3 is TGTGCCAGCAGACGACAGGGACGAGACACCCAGTAC. Translation: CASRRQGRDTQY. The whole CDR3 protein reads CASRRQGRDTQYF.

Comments on this clone: Gene names are the mouse ones. Incomplete CDR3 DNA: TGTGCCAGCAGCGAAGGTGGGGGGAGGGACACCCAGTAC. It yields the protein CASSEGGGRDTQY. The full CDR3 protein is CASSEGGGRDTQYF. The V call is TRBV2, the J call TRBJ2-5, with 7 bases fitting TRBD2. The read finishes 1 residue shy of the CDR3 end, and the germline J gene is used to complete it. CDR3 length: 14 residues. The germline gives CDR1 LGHNA, CDR2 YSYQKL. The ends lost 5 bases at V and 6 bases at J; junction bases unmatched: 8.

This clone was seen only once. Gene names refer to mouse genes. The CDR3 goes on 1 residue after the read ends, and that part is filled in from the germline J gene. The chain couples TRBV31 to TRBJ2-1, with 12 bases lining up with TRBD2. Germline V gene lookup returns CDR1 GKSSPN and CDR2 SITVG. The CDR3 has 15 amino acids. The ends lost 2 bases at V and 4 bases at J; junction bases unmatched: 3. The sequenced CDR3 bases are TGTGCCTGGAGTTCGGACTGGGGGGGTTATGCTGAGCAGTTC. Protein product: CAWSSDWGGYAEQF. The CDR3 in full is CAWSSDWGGYAEQFF.

This clone is labeled medium-sized. Genes and germline are mouse. The sequenced CDR3 bases are TGTGCCAGCAGCCCCCCCTGGGGGGGCTCCTATGAACAGTAC. Protein: CASSPPWGGSYEQY. From start to end, the CDR3 is CASSPPWGGSYEQYF. This sequence joins TRBV5 and TRBJ2-7, with 9 positions matching TRBD2. The read ends 1 residue early relative to the CDR3; the germline J gene fills the gap. The CDR3 extends over 15 amino acids. The germline CDR1 and CDR2 sequences are LGHNA and YNLKQL (reference sequence). V gave up 4 bases and J gave up 0 bases; unmatched junction bases: 4.

With respect to this clone: Gene names and germline refer to mouse. The read falls 1 residue short of the CDR3 end, and the missing part is taken from the germline J gene. This rearrangement joins TRBV13-2 to TRBJ2-7, with D possibly being TRBD1 or TRBD2 (5 bases each). Germline CDR1 NNHNN, CDR2 SYGAGS (reference sequence). V dropped 3 bases and J dropped 3 bases, with 10 bases sitting between them. The CDR3 totals 13 residues. The DNA read from the CDR3 is TGTGCCAGCGGTGGCGGGGGAGGCTATGAACAGTAC. It encodes CASGGGGGYEQY. From start to end, the CDR3 is CASGGGGGYEQYF.

This clone was recorded only once. Gene names are mouse gene names. The read terminates 1 residue ahead of where the CDR3 ends, so the germline J gene completes it. V is TRBV15 and J is TRBJ2-3; 9 bases fit TRBD2. There are 15 residues in the CDR3. Germline CDR1 and CDR2: SGHND and FRSKSL. J was trimmed by 1 base and V by 1 base; bases with no gene match: 0. CDR3 in amino acids: CASSLGTGGAETLYF. The DNA read from the CDR3 is TGTGCCAGCAGTTTAGGGACTGGGGGTGCAGAAACGCTGTAT. Complete variable domain (other parts from reference TRBV15 and TRBJ2-3): DAGVTQTPRHEVAEKGQTIILKCEPVSGHNDLFWYRQTKIQGLELLSYFRSKSLMEDGGAFKDRFKAEMLNSSFSTLKIQPTEPKDSAVYLCASSLGTGGAETLYFGSGTRLTVL.

A word on this clone: Gene names denote mouse genes. The CDR3 goes on 1 residue after the read ends, and that part is filled in from the germline J gene. V gene TRBV26 combines with J gene TRBJ2-4; 9 bases agree with TRBD1. In germline, CDR1 is KGHPV, CDR2 FQNQEV (reference sequence). V lost 7 bases to trimming and J lost 1 base; unmatched junction nucleotides: 3. CDR3 length equals 14 residues. The sequenced part of the CDR3 DNA is TGTGCCAGCAAGACAGGGGGGGGTCAAAACACCTTGTAC. It encodes CASKTGGGQNTLY. The whole CDR3 sequence is CASKTGGGQNTLYF.

As to this clone: The gene symbols are mouse symbols. The CDR3 end lies 1 residue beyond the end of the read and is filled in from the germline J gene. The chain links TRBV13-2 to TRBJ1-1, with 7 bases aligning to TRBD1. The CDR3 is 12 residues long. V lost 0 bases, J lost 10 bases, and 3 bases stayed unmatched. The V gene's germline CDR1 is NNHNN and CDR2 SYGAGS (reference sequence). The CDR3 spells CASGDVGQRVFF. The DNA read from the CDR3 is TGTGCCAGCGGTGATGTGGGACAGAGAGTCTTC.

About this clone itself: Gene names and germline match the mouse. The CDR3 protein is CASGEGGVTYEQYF. Incomplete CDR3 DNA: TGTGCCAGCGGGGAGGGGGGGGTGACCTATGAACAGTAC. The chain employs TRBV13-2 and TRBJ2-7, with D maybe TRBD2 (7 bases). The CDR3 goes on 1 residue after the read ends, and that part is filled in from the germline J gene. Trimming removed 5 bases from V and 2 bases from J, with 14 bases in between. The CDR3 spans 14 residues. The germline V gene has CDR1 NNHNN and CDR2 SYGAGS (reference sequence).

Regarding this clone: Gene names denote mouse genes. The read falls 1 residue short of the CDR3 end, and the missing part is taken from the germline J gene. The J gene is TRBJ1-1, the V gene TRBV26; D is undetermined. The germline V gene has CDR1 KGHPV and CDR2 FQNQEV (reference sequence). V was clipped by 6 bases and J by 0 bases, with 8 bases between them. This CDR3 has 13 amino acids. Incomplete CDR3 DNA: TGTGCCAGCAGGCGACAAGCAAACACAGAAGTCTTC. It is translated as CASRRQANTEVF. The entire CDR3 protein is CASRRQANTEVFF.